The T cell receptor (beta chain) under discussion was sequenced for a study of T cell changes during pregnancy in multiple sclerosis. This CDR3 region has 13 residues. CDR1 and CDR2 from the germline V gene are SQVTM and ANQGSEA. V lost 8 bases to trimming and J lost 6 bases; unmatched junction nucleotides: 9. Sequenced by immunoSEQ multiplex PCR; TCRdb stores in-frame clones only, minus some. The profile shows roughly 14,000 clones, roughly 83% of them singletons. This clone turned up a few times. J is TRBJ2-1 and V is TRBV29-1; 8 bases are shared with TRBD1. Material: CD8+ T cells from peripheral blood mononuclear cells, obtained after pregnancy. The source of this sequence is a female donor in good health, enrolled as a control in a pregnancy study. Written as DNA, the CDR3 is TGCAGCCACGACAGGGGTCAGGGCAATGAGCAGTTCTTC. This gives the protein CSHDRGQGNEQFF.